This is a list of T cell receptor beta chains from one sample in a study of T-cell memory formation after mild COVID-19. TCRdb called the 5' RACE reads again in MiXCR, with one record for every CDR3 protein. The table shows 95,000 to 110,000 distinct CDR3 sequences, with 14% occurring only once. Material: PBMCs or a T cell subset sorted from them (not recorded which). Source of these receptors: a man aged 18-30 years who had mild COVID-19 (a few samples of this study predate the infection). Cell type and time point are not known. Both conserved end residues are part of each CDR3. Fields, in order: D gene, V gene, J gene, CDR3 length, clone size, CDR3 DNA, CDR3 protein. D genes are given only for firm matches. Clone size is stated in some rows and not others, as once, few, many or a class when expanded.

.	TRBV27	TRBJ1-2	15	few	TGTGCCAGCAGTTTGGGGCGTTTCCCTAACTATGGCTACACCTTC	CASSLGRFPNYGYTF
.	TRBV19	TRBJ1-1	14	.	TGTGCCAGTGGATTCCAGGGAGTCAACACTGAAGCTTTCTTT	CASGFQGVNTEAFF
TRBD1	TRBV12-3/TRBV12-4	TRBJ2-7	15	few	TGTGCCAGCAGTGTGGGACAGGGGGAAGGTTACGAGCAGTACTTC	CASSVGQGEGYEQYF
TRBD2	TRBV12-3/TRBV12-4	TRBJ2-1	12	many	TGTGCCAGCAGCCCGGGAGGTAGTGAGCAGTTCTTC	CASSPGGSEQFF
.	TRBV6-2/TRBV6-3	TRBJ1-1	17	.	TGTGCCAGCAGTTACCACCTTCGGACAAAGATAAACACTGAAGCTTTCTTT	CASSYHLRTKINTEAFF
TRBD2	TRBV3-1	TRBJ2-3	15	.	TGTGCCAGCAGCCACGTAGCGGGTATCACAGATACGCAGTATTTT	CASSHVAGITDTQYF
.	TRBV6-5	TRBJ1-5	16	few	TGTGCCAGCAGTGCTACTAGGGGGGATGGACAGCAGCCCCAGCATTTT	CASSATRGDGQQPQHF
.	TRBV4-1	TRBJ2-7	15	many	TGCGCCAGCAGCCAAGATCCCGGGGCATCCTACGAGCAGTACTTC	CASSQDPGASYEQYF
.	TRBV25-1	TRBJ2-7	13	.	TGTGCCAGCACCCCAGCCGGGTACTACGAGCAGTACTTC	CASTPAGYYEQYF
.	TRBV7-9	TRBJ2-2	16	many	TGTGCCAGCAGCCCAACATCTGGCGGAGCCACCGGGGAGCTGTTTTTT	CASSPTSGGATGELFF
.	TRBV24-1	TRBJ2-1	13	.	TGTGCCACCCGTCGGGGGGCGGGAAATGAGCAGTTCTTC	CATRRGAGNEQFF
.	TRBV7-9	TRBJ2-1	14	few	TGTGCCAGCAGCTTTCCGGACAGCAAGAATGAGCAGTTCTTC	CASSFPDSKNEQFF
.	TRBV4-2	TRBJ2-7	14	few	TGTGCCAGCAGCCAAGATCAGGAGGGGTCGGAGCAGTACTTC	CASSQDQEGSEQYF
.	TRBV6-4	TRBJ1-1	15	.	TGTGCCAGCAGCCAGACAACAGGGATGAACACTGAAGCTTTCTTT	CASSQTTGMNTEAFF
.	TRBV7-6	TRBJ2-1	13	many	TGTGCCAGCAGCCAGGACTTGTATCATGAGCAGTTCTTC	CASSQDLYHEQFF
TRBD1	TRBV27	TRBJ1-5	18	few	TGTGCCAGCACCAAGGGGGCCTTACTGGGGGATGCCAATCAGCCCCAGCATTTT	CASTKGALLGDANQPQHF
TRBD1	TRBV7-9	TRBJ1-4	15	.	TGTGCCAGCAGCCCCTGGACAGGATTTAATGAAAAACTGTTTTTT	CASSPWTGFNEKLFF
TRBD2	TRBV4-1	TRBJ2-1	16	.	TGCGCCAGCAGCCCCGGGGGGGTTAGTTCCTACAATGAGCAGTTCTTC	CASSPGGVSSYNEQFF
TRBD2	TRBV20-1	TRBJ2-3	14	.	TGCAGTGCTAGCCTCGGGGGGGTGGCAGATACGCAGTATTTT	CSASLGGVADTQYF
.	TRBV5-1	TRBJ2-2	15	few	TGCGCCAGCAGCTTGTGGCAGCCGAACACCGGGGAGCTGTTTTTT	CASSLWQPNTGELFF
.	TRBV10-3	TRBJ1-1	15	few	TGTGCCATCAGTGAGTCGAGGCAAATGAACACTGAAGCTTTCTTT	CAISESRQMNTEAFF
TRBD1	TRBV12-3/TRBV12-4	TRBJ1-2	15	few	TGTGCCAGCAGACCCCCCGACAGGGGAATCTCTGGCTACACCTTC	CASRPPDRGISGYTF
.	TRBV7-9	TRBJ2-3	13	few	TGTGCCAGCAGCTCGGGCGGGACAGATACGCAGTATTTT	CASSSGGTDTQYF
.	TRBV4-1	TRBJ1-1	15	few	TGCGCCAGCAGCCGAGGTCTTCGGGCATTCGGCGAAGCTTTCTTT	CASSRGLRAFGEAFF
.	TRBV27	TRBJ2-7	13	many	TGTGCCAGCAGTTTGAGGGACGGGTACGAGCAGTACTTC	CASSLRDGYEQYF
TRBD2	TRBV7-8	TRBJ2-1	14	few	TGTGCCAGCAGCACCCAGACTAGCGGGGGAAAACAGTTCTTC	CASSTQTSGGKQFF
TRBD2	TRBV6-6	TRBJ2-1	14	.	TGTGCCAGCAAGATTAGCGGGGGGGCTTCTGAGCAGTTCTTC	CASKISGGASEQFF
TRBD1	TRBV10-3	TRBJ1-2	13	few	TGTGCCATCCTGGGACAGTCGGTTAGTAGCTACACCTTC	CAILGQSVSSYTF
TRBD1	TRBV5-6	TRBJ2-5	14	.	TGTGCCAGCAGCTTCGACAGGGGCCAAGAGACCCAGTACTTC	CASSFDRGQETQYF
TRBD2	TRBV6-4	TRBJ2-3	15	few	TGTGCCAGCAAAAGCGGGGGGGCCGTGGCAGATACGCAGTATTTT	CASKSGGAVADTQYF
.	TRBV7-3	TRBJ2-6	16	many	TGTGCCAGCAGCACCCAACAGGGCCCTGGGGCCAACGTCCTGACTTTC	CASSTQQGPGANVLTF
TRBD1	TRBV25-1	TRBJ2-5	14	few	TGTGCCAGCAGTGAATGGGACAGGCAAGAGACCCAGTACTTC	CASSEWDRQETQYF
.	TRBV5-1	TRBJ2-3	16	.	TGCGCCAGCAGCTTGGCTCCAGAACGGCTCACAGATACGCAGTATTTT	CASSLAPERLTDTQYF
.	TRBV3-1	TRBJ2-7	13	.	TGTGCCAGCAGCTTCGACAGCACCTACGAGCAGTACTTC	CASSFDSTYEQYF
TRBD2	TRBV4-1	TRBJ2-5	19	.	TGCGCCAGCAGCCCTAGTGGATTCAGCGGGGGGGGTATCCAAGAGACCCAGTACTTC	CASSPSGFSGGGIQETQYF
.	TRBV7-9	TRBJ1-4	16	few	TGTGCCAGCCTCGGCGGGGTCGTACCAACTAATGAAAAACTGTTTTTT	CASLGGVVPTNEKLFF
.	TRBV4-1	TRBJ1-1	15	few	TGCGCCAGCAGCTCAAAAACAGGGTTGAACACTGAAGCTTTCTTT	CASSSKTGLNTEAFF
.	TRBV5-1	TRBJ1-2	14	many	TGCGCCAGCAGCTTGGGGGGGGAGGGCCATGGCTACACCTTC	CASSLGGEGHGYTF
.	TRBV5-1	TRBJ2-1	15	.	TGCGCCAGCAGCCAGAGGGGGGTTGCGAACAATGAGCAGTTCTTC	CASSQRGVANNEQFF
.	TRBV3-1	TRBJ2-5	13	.	TGTGCCAGCAGCCAAGGAGTCCCGGAGACCCAGTACTTC	CASSQGVPETQYF
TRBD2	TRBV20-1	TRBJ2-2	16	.	TGCAGTGCTAGAAAGCTAGCGGGGGGGAACACCGGGGAGCTGTTTTTT	CSARKLAGGNTGELFF
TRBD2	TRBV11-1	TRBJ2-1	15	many	TGTGCCAGCAGCTCTGGACTAGCGGGGTTCCATGAGCAGTTCTTC	CASSSGLAGFHEQFF
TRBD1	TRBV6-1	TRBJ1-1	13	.	TGTGCCAGCCCCCAGGGGGCTCCTACTGAAGCTTTCTTT	CASPQGAPTEAFF
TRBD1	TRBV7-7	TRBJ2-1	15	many	TGTGCTAGCAGCTTAGACCCCGGGACAGACAATGAGCAGTTCTTC	CASSLDPGTDNEQFF
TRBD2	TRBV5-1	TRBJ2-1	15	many	TGCGCCAGCAGCCCTTGGGCGGGGGTTGACAATGAGCAGTTCTTC	CASSPWAGVDNEQFF